This T cell receptor (beta chain) is drawn from a study of post-analysis software for immune sequencing data. For the study at large: Several disease courses (relapsing-remitting, secondary progressive and progressive-relapsing) of multiple sclerosis were included. Points from the study as a whole: Compared against controls, patients with multiple sclerosis displayed significantly lower normalized Chao1 diversity. Controls had lower frequencies than patients of four or five TRBV segments, which included TRBV5-6, TRBV5-1 and TRBV20-1. Samples sharing a preparation batch grouped tightly together when assessed by F measure.

With respect to this clonotype: Its antigen is still unknown.

The junction had 5 bases not matched to a gene; V was cut back by 6 bases and J by 2 bases. CDR1 KGHSY and CDR2 FQNENV come from the germline V gene. The CDR3 runs 14 residues. Unique molecular identifiers were built into the TCR beta cDNA libraries. Roughly 510,000 cDNA molecules were recovered from an input of 1 to 10 million T cells. TCRdb re-derived calls from the PCR reads in MiXCR, one entry per CDR3 protein. This table holds 380,000 or so distinct CDR3 sequences, roughly 36% found once. The clonotype originates from a girl aged 10-17 years with multiple sclerosis. This sequence joins TRBV16 and TRBJ1-2, with TRBD1 matching 8 bases. What was sequenced was blood. In DNA, the CDR3 is TGTGCCAGCAGACCTAGACAGGGGAACTATGGCTACACCTTC. Encoded protein: CASRPRQGNYGYTF.